These 32 T cell receptor beta chains came from one sample sequenced in a study of technical replicates of blood from several donors. Sequencing used immunoSEQ multiplex PCR; TCRdb keeps in-frame clones, though not all of them. The data hold roughly 66,000 clones, with approximately 86% observed a single time. Sequencing was done on a sample of PBMCs. These receptors were obtained from a human donor in good health. Some clones in this sample may be carry-over from other donors' samples.

V usage is TRBV30 and J usage is TRBJ1-4; D not resolved. This CDR3 is built from 12 residues. Germline V lookup: CDR1 GTSNPN, CDR2 SVGIG (reference sequence). V was pared by 4 bases and J by 4 bases, with 7 bases between. For the CDR3, the DNA is TGTGCCTGGATGGAGGGTAATGAAAAACTGTTTTTT. Amino acid sequence: CAWMEGNEKLFF.

This chain uses TRBV10-3 with TRBJ1-4, with 7 bases identical to TRBD1. Trimming took 2 bases from V and 4 from J; bases not matched to a gene: 10. CDR3 length equals 17 residues. CDR1 is ENHRY, CDR2 SYGVKD, per germline. This CDR3 reads CAISETEEGASNEKLFF. The CDR3 DNA reads TGTGCCATCAGTGAGACCGAGGAGGGGGCAAGTAATGAAAAACTGTTTTTT.

This clone has only a few counts. The chain joins TRBV4-2 to TRBJ2-7; 7 nucleotides align to TRBD2. Germline CDR1 and CDR2: LGHNA and YNFKEQ. The CDR3 contains 16 residues. V lost 3 bases, J lost 4 bases, and 12 bases stayed unmatched. CDR3 nucleotide sequence: TGTGCCAGCAGCCAGGGTACTAGCGCCGAGGGGTACGAGCAGTACTTC. This encodes CASSQGTSAEGYEQYF.

The chain links TRBV5-4 to TRBJ1-6, with D perhaps matching TRBD1 (6 bases). Trimming left V 0 bases short and J 4 bases short, with 11 bases between. Per germline, CDR1 SGHNT and CDR2 YYREEE (reference sequence). CDR3 length: 16 residues. The CDR3 sequence: CASSLGRGAYNSPLHF. CDR3 DNA: TGTGCCAGCAGCTTGGGTCGGGGGGCGTATAATTCACCCCTCCACTTT. Together with reference TRBV5-4 and TRBJ1-6, the CDR3 gives the full variable domain: ETGVTQSPTHLIKTRGQQVTLRCSSQSGHNTVSWYQQALGQGPQFIFQYYREEENGRGNFPPRFSGLQFPNYSSELNVNALELDDSALYLCASSLGRGAYNSPLHFGNGTRLTVT.

V is TRBV27 and J is TRBJ1-4; 12 bases are a match to TRBD1. Unmatched junction bases numbered 1, after V lost 8 bases and J lost 6 bases. This CDR3 is 13 amino acids long. Germline lookup yields CDR1 MNHEY and CDR2 SMNVEV (reference sequence). CDR3 amino acids: CASGTGGHEKLFF. In DNA form, the CDR3 reads TGTGCCAGCGGGACAGGGGGCCATGAAAAACTGTTTTTT.

The V call is TRBV7-6, the J call TRBJ2-1, with 9 bases fitting TRBD2. Germline CDR1 reads SGHVS; CDR2 reads FNYEAQ. V was pared by 5 bases and J by 3 bases, with 20 bases of the junction left unmatched. The CDR3 has 20 amino acids. The CDR3 loop is CASSHARGPQAGGFYNEQFF. In DNA, the CDR3 is TGTGCCAGCAGCCACGCCCGGGGGCCTCAAGCGGGGGGTTTCTACAATGAGCAGTTCTTC.

This chain connects TRBV19 to TRBJ2-3; D ambiguous. The CDR3 consists of 14 residues. Trimming took 6 bases from V and 0 from J, leaving 10 bases between them. CDR1 is LNHDA, CDR2 SQIVND, per germline (reference sequence). Written as DNA, the CDR3 is TGTGCCAGTAGCGCGGCCGCTAGCACAGATACGCAGTATTTT. Its translation is CASSAAASTDTQYF.

In nucleotides, the CDR3 is TGTGCCAGCAGCCGCCGACTAGCGGGAGGCACAGATACGCAGTATTTT. The encoded protein is CASSRRLAGGTDTQYF. The chain has TRBV7-9 and TRBJ2-3; 12 bases align to TRBD2. Germline CDR1 and CDR2: SEHNR and FQNEAQ (reference sequence). The CDR3 is 16 amino acids. V lost 5 bases and J lost 1; bases outside the gene matches: 4.

This clone was detected only once. The rearrangement joins TRBV12-5 to TRBJ2-1; no clear D. CDR3 length equals 14 residues. In germline, CDR1 is LGHNT, CDR2 FRNRAP. Trimming removed 2 bases at V and 5 bases at J, with 10 bases between. Written as DNA, the CDR3 is TGTGCTAGTGGTTTGCCCCAGGCTAACAATGAGCAGTTCTTC. It translates to CASGLPQANNEQFF.

The rearrangement uses TRBV2 and TRBJ1-5, with 7 bases lining up with TRBD1. CDR1 is SNHLY, CDR2 FYNNEI, per germline. The CDR3 consists of 13 residues. V was clipped by 9 bases and J by 2 bases; unmatched bases: 4. The CDR3 DNA sequence: TGTGCCAGGGGTACAGGGGGCAATCAGCCCCAGCATTTT. Residues: CARGTGGNQPQHF.

This clone was seen just once. The rearrangement links TRBV14 to TRBJ2-1; 9 nucleotides align to TRBD1. This CDR3 is built from 17 residues. With V trimmed by 0 bases and J by 4 bases, 7 bases remained unmatched. CDR1 is SGHDN and CDR2 is FVKESK in the germline V gene. The CDR3 protein is CASSQDLNRGLYNEQFF. The DNA for the CDR3 is TGTGCCAGCAGCCAAGATTTGAACAGGGGGCTGTACAATGAGCAGTTCTTC.

The chain recombines TRBV7-9 with TRBJ2-5; D is uncertain. CDR1 SEHNR and CDR2 FQNEAQ come from the germline V gene (reference sequence). The CDR3 length is 15 residues. V was cut by 0 bases and J by 5 bases, with 13 bases left in between. The CDR3 is CASSLAGFGWETQYF. The CDR3 DNA is TGTGCCAGCAGCTTAGCCGGTTTCGGTTGGGAGACCCAGTACTTC.

The chain carries TRBV7-9 and TRBJ1-2; tentative D call: TRBD1 (5 bases). The CDR3 is 14 amino acids. Germline lookup yields CDR1 SEHNR and CDR2 FQNEAQ (reference sequence). V was pared by 8 bases and J by 6 bases, with 19 bases between. In DNA form, the CDR3 reads TGTGCCAGCGCCCTGGAGGAGGGGCGAGATGGCTACACCTTC. This encodes CASALEEGRDGYTF.

DNA for the CDR3: TGTGCCAGCAGCTTCCCACGCGGCTTGACGGCGGCCCTGGACTATGGCTACACCTTC. Its translation: CASSFPRGLTAALDYGYTF. The rearrangement joins TRBV7-9 to TRBJ1-2; no clear D gene. Germline CDR1 is SEHNR and CDR2 is FQNEAQ (reference sequence). V was cut by 3 bases and J by 3 bases, with 26 bases left in between. The CDR3 covers 19 residues.

By sample fraction, this clone is medium-sized. The genes are TRBV29-1 and TRBJ2-5; 8 bases are a match to TRBD2. The CDR3 has 12 amino acids. J gave up 10 bases and V 7 bases, and 11 bases lay outside the gene matches. Germline CDR1 and CDR2: SQVTM and ANQGSEA. In DNA form, the CDR3 reads TGCAGCGGGGCGGGAGGCCCTTTTGACCAGTACTTC. Its translation is CSGAGGPFDQYF.

This chain uses TRBV7-9 with TRBJ2-4; possibly TRBD2 for D (6 bases). The CDR3 length is 16 residues. Germline lookup yields CDR1 SEHNR and CDR2 FQNEAQ (reference sequence). The V and J ends lost 5 bases and 3 bases respectively, with 17 bases between them. The CDR3 nucleotides read TGTGCCAGCAGCCGGCTCCGGGACTTGGACAAAAACATTCAGTACTTC. Its translation is CASSRLRDLDKNIQYF.

The chain carries TRBV2 and TRBJ1-1, with 7 nucleotides matching TRBD1. V dropped 7 bases and J dropped 2; count of bases not matched to a gene: 4. The CDR3 runs to 13 residues. Germline CDR1 is SNHLY and CDR2 is FYNNEI. CDR3 amino acids: CASMGQINTEAFF. CDR3 sequence (DNA): TGTGCCAGCATGGGACAGATCAACACTGAAGCTTTCTTT.

The chain is built from TRBV5-4 and TRBJ2-1; 9 bases align to TRBD2. The V gene end was trimmed by 6 bases and the J gene end by 3 bases; junction bases not matched to a gene: 7. The germline CDR1 and CDR2 sequences are SGHNT and YYREEE (reference sequence). The CDR3 covers 15 residues. The CDR3 DNA reads as TGTGCCAGCACCACCCGACTAGCGGACTACAATGAGCAGTTCTTC. It codes for CASTTRLADYNEQFF. Looking up the rest from reference TRBV5-4 and TRBJ2-1 gives the full variable domain: ETGVTQSPTHLIKTRGQQVTLRCSSQSGHNTVSWYQQALGQGPQFIFQYYREEENGRGNFPPRFSGLQFPNYSSELNVNALELDDSALYLCASTTRLADYNEQFFGPGTRLTVL.

The chain couples TRBV14 to TRBJ2-3, with 9 nucleotides matching TRBD2. Germline V gene lookup returns CDR1 SGHDN and CDR2 FVKESK. There are 15 residues in the CDR3. V lost 0 bases, J lost 4 bases, and 2 bases stayed unmatched. As DNA, the CDR3 is TGTGCCAGCAGCCAAGAGCGGGGGGGCTCAGATACGCAGTATTTT. This translates into CASSQERGGSDTQYF.

The chain carries TRBV7-9 and TRBJ1-4; D not certain. Germline V gives CDR1 SEHNR, CDR2 FQNEAQ (reference sequence). Trimming cost V 2 bases and J 8 bases, with 12 bases left between them. The CDR3 is made up of 14 amino acids. The CDR3 spells CASSLSGHYEKLFF. CDR3 nucleotide sequence: TGTGCCAGCAGCTTATCCGGTCACTACGAAAAACTGTTTTTT.

The sample holds one count of this clone. The J gene is TRBJ1-1, the V gene TRBV28; a weak D match, TRBD1 (5 bases). From germline, CDR1 is MDHEN and CDR2 SYDVKM. CDR3 length equals 13 residues. V was trimmed by 6 bases and J by 7 bases, leaving 15 bases between them. The CDR3 is CASSSSGTIEAFF. As DNA, the CDR3 is TGTGCCAGCAGCTCTTCGGGGACTATTGAAGCTTTCTTT. The full variable domain, in which reference TRBV28 and TRBJ1-1 provide the parts outside the CDR3, is DVKVTQSSRYLVKRTGEKVFLECVQDMDHENMFWYRQDPGLGLRLIYFSYDVKMKEKGDIPEGYSVSREKKERFSLILESASTNQTSMYLCASSSSGTIEAFFGQGTRLTVV.

V usage is TRBV27 and J usage is TRBJ2-6, with D unclear. CDR3 size: 15 residues. V lost 2 bases to trimming and J lost 0 bases, with 5 bases between them. Per germline, CDR1 MNHEY and CDR2 SMNVEV (reference sequence). CDR3 loop: CASSLSRSGANVLTF. The CDR3 nucleotides are TGTGCCAGCAGTTTAAGCCGCTCTGGGGCCAACGTCCTGACTTTC.

The gene calls are TRBV18 and TRBJ2-2, with a possible D match to TRBD2 (5 bases). This CDR3 region has 15 residues. Germline loops: CDR1 KGHSH, CDR2 LQKENI. The V end was cut by 4 bases, the J end by 2 bases, with 11 bases between. CDR3 bases: TGTGCCAGCTCACTTAGAAGCGGAAACACCGGGGAGCTGTTTTTT. Translating it yields CASSLRSGNTGELFF.

This clone was seen once. The chain uses TRBV18 and TRBJ2-3; 11 bases fit TRBD2. CDR3 length equals 16 residues. The V gene's germline CDR1 is KGHSH and CDR2 LQKENI. Germline trimming cut 6 bases from V and 4 bases from J; bases unmatched to any gene: 9. This CDR3 is CASSRAGTSGADTQYF. The CDR3 bases are TGTGCCAGCTCCCGAGCCGGGACTAGCGGTGCAGATACGCAGTATTTT.

This chain links TRBV19 with TRBJ1-5, with TRBD1 matching over 10 bases. CDR3 length: 18 amino acids. The germline V gene has CDR1 LNHDA and CDR2 SQIVND (reference sequence). Trimming took 1 base from V and 1 from J; bases not matched to a gene: 7. This CDR3 reads CASSIGQGASLSNQPQHF. The CDR3, as DNA: TGTGCCAGTAGTATAGGACAGGGGGCATCATTAAGCAATCAGCCCCAGCATTTT. The full variable domain, rest sourced from reference TRBV19 and TRBJ1-5, is DGGITQSPKYLFRKEGQNVTLSCEQNLNHDAMYWYRQDPGQGLRLIYYSQIVNDFQKGDIAEGYSVSREKKESFPLTVTSAQKNPTAFYLCASSIGQGASLSNQPQHFGDGTRLSIL.

J is TRBJ2-3 and V is TRBV7-3; 8 nucleotides match TRBD2. Germline values: CDR1 SGHTA, CDR2 FQGTGA. The J segment lost 4 bases and the V segment lost 0 bases, leaving 12 bases of the junction unmatched. The length of the CDR3 is 18 residues. CDR3 sequence: CASSLTGGRLAGADTQYF. The DNA for the CDR3 is TGTGCCAGCAGCTTAACGGGGGGGAGGCTAGCGGGCGCAGATACGCAGTATTTT.

The chain couples TRBV15 to TRBJ2-7, with 9 bases fitting TRBD2. V shed 6 bases, J shed 4 bases, and the junction held 7 bases outside the gene matches. Germline CDR1 reads LNHNV; CDR2 reads YYDKDF (reference sequence). This CDR3 spans 14 amino acids. The CDR3 DNA is TGTGCCACCAGGGCTAGCGGGGCTAAGTACGAGCAGTACTTC. Its protein is CATRASGAKYEQYF.

This clone was counted once. The chain links TRBV6-1 to TRBJ2-7; D uncertain. Germline V gene sequence: CDR1 MNHNS, CDR2 SASEGT. V lost 0 bases, J lost 3 bases, and 12 bases lay in between. CDR3 length: 15 amino acids. Written as DNA, the CDR3 is TGTGCCAGCAGTGAAGCGGCAGTCCCGTTCTACGAGCAGTACTTC. It is translated as CASSEAAVPFYEQYF.

The rearrangement joins TRBV5-1 to TRBJ2-3; D is uncertain. The V end lost 2 bases, the J end lost 2 bases, and 12 bases lay between the germline ends. This CDR3 comprises 15 residues. Germline values: CDR1 SGHRS, CDR2 YFSETQ. The CDR3 reads CASSFSSSLTDTQYF. The CDR3 nucleotides read TGCGCCAGCAGCTTTTCCTCGTCTCTCACAGATACGCAGTATTTT. Filled out from reference TRBV5-1 and TRBJ2-3, the complete variable domain reads KAGVTQTPRYLIKTRGQQVTLSCSPISGHRSVSWYQQTPGQGLQFLFEYFSETQRNKGNFPGRFSGRQFSNSRSEMNVSTLELGDSALYLCASSFSSSLTDTQYFGPGTRLTVL.

The rearrangement uses TRBV7-3 and TRBJ2-5; a possible D gene is TRBD2 (6 bases). Trimming pared 5 bases from V and 1 base from J, leaving 8 bases between. The germline CDR1 and CDR2 sequences are SGHTA and FQGTGA. There are 13 residues in the CDR3. CDR3 sequence (DNA): TGTGCCAGCAGCCCGCGGGGCCAAGAGACCCAGTACTTC. Translating it yields CASSPRGQETQYF.

The V and J genes are TRBV7-9 and TRBJ1-6; 7 bases match TRBD1. The CDR3 is made up of 16 amino acids. Germline values: CDR1 SEHNR, CDR2 FQNEAQ (reference sequence). V lost 8 bases to trimming and J lost 8 bases; unmatched junction nucleotides: 15. Here the CDR3 DNA reads TGTGCCAGCTACGCGAACCGGGACAGCGCTGATTCACCCCTCCACTTT. As protein: CASYANRDSADSPLHF.

This chain connects TRBV7-2 to TRBJ1-6; possibly TRBD1 for D (5 bases). This CDR3 has 15 amino acids. Germline lookup yields CDR1 SGHTA and CDR2 FQGNSA. Trimming took 2 bases from V and 7 from J, leaving 12 bases between them. In DNA form, the CDR3 reads TGTGCCAGCAGCTTATATCAGGGTAACAATTCACCCCTCCACTTT. It codes for CASSLYQGNNSPLHF. The full variable domain, with the rest looked up from reference TRBV7-2 and TRBJ1-6, is GAGVSQSPSNKVTEKGKDVELRCDPISGHTALYWYRQSLGQGLEFLIYFQGNSAPDKSGLPSDRFSAERTGGSVSTLTIQRTQQEDSAVYLCASSLYQGNNSPLHFGNGTRLTVT.